These 25 T cell receptor beta chains share one sample of origin, sequenced in a study of OX40 agonist ivuxolimab in advanced cancers. Sequenced by immunoSEQ multiplex PCR; TCRdb stores in-frame clones only, minus some. Found here are more than 55,000 clones, approximately 86% of them singletons; the top ten hold about 3.5%. The input for sequencing was CD4+ or CD8+ T cells sorted from blood, taken in a trial of the OX40 agonist ivuxolimab. Source of these receptors: an adult with an advanced solid tumor such as melanoma, head and neck, liver or kidney cancer.

The chain has TRBV11-2 and TRBJ1-2, with 8 positions matching TRBD1. The CDR3 is 16 amino acids. Germline loops: CDR1 SGHAT, CDR2 FQNNGV. V lost 7 bases, J lost 5 bases, and 15 bases stayed unmatched. The DNA of the CDR3 is TGTGCCAGCACCCCCTCGGGCAGGGGGCGATGGTATGGCTACACCTTC. Its protein product is CASTPSGRGRWYGYTF.

J is TRBJ2-7 and V is TRBV5-6; unclear D gene. The CDR3 spans 14 residues. Germline V gives CDR1 SGHDT, CDR2 YYEEEE. The ends were cut back, 0 bases at V and 4 bases at J, with 11 bases in the middle. Here the CDR3 reads CASSLGLLSYEQYF. The CDR3, as DNA: TGTGCCAGCAGCTTGGGTCTGCTATCTTACGAGCAGTACTTC.

This clone was recorded a few times. The chain links TRBV5-1 to TRBJ2-5; TRBD2 might be the D (5 bases). Trimming removed 2 bases from V and 1 base from J, with 12 bases in between. The CDR3 consists of 15 residues. Germline V gene data show CDR1 as SGHRS and CDR2 as YFSETQ. The CDR3 sequence: CASSLGSGAQETQYF. The CDR3, as DNA: TGCGCCAGCAGCTTAGGCAGCGGAGCCCAAGAGACCCAGTACTTC.

This chain uses TRBV20-1 with TRBJ2-1; 7 bases match TRBD1. The length of the CDR3 is 11 residues. Germline V gene lookup returns CDR1 DFQATT and CDR2 SNEGSKA (reference sequence). V shed 5 bases and J 8 bases; nucleotides not matched to a gene: 3. Here the CDR3 DNA reads TGCAGTGCTGAAGGGGGCGATGAGCAGTTCTTC. Translated: CSAEGGDEQFF.

The chain uses TRBV7-8 and TRBJ1-2; 8 nucleotides align to TRBD1. CDR3 size: 15 residues. Looked up from germline, CDR1 is SGHVS and CDR2 is FQNEAQ. With 1 base clipped from V and 5 bases from J, the junction kept 6 bases outside the gene matches. CDR3 in DNA: TGTGCCAGCAGCTTAGTACTGGGACAGGATTATGGCTACACCTTC. This encodes CASSLVLGQDYGYTF.

The chain employs TRBV7-2 and TRBJ1-6, with D tentatively TRBD1 (5 bases). The CDR3 consists of 15 residues. The germline CDR1 and CDR2 sequences are SGHTA and FQGNSA. V dropped 3 bases and J dropped 8 bases, with 14 bases sitting between them. The CDR3: CASSLISGGDSPLHF. In DNA form, the CDR3 reads TGTGCCAGCAGCTTGATTTCCGGGGGTGATTCACCCCTCCACTTT. The whole variable domain, remainder taken from reference TRBV7-2 and TRBJ1-6, is GAGVSQSPSNKVTEKGKDVELRCDPISGHTALYWYRQSLGQGLEFLIYFQGNSAPDKSGLPSDRFSAERTGGSVSTLTIQRTQQEDSAVYLCASSLISGGDSPLHFGNGTRLTVT.

The chain has TRBV28 and TRBJ1-1, with 9 bases aligning to TRBD1. Germline assignment: CDR1 MDHEN and CDR2 SYDVKM. CDR3 length: 14 residues. Unmatched junction bases numbered 6, after V lost 10 bases and J lost 0 bases. The CDR3 protein is CATCRQGVNTEAFF. The CDR3 nucleotides are TGTGCCACCTGCCGACAGGGGGTGAACACTGAAGCTTTCTTT.

This chain joins TRBV6-1 and TRBJ1-1; no clear D gene. Germline assignment: CDR1 MNHNS and CDR2 SASEGT. Trimming left V 5 bases short and J 10 bases short, with 11 bases between. CDR3 size: 11 residues. The CDR3 is CASSLRPGAFF. CDR3 coding DNA: TGTGCCAGCAGTCTCCGCCCAGGAGCTTTCTTT.

The chain uses TRBV7-8 and TRBJ2-2; 7 nucleotides match TRBD2. After removal of 5 bases from V and 6 bases from J, the junction contained 12 bases not matched to a gene. Germline V gene sequence: CDR1 SGHVS, CDR2 FQNEAQ. The CDR3 extends over 16 amino acids. The chain's CDR3 is CASSPRETSRAGELFF. The DNA of the CDR3 is TGTGCCAGCAGCCCGAGGGAGACTAGCCGGGCCGGGGAGCTGTTTTTT.

V gene TRBV7-2 combines with J gene TRBJ1-1; no firm D call. CDR3 length equals 13 residues. Germline V gene sequence: CDR1 SGHTA, CDR2 FQGNSA. The V end was cut by 3 bases, the J end by 4 bases, with 9 bases between. DNA for the CDR3: TGTGCCAGCAGCTTGCACGGGAGCACTGAAGCTTTCTTT. It yields the protein CASSLHGSTEAFF.

This sequence joins TRBV10-2 and TRBJ2-2, with D perhaps matching TRBD2 (6 bases). The length of the CDR3 is 15 residues. Germline V gene sequence: CDR1 WSHSY, CDR2 SAAADI. Trimming removed 6 bases from V and 0 bases from J, with 11 bases in between. In nucleotides, the CDR3 is TGCGCCAGCAGCGCGGGACGGCCGAACACCGGGGAGCTGTTTTTT. Translation gives CASSAGRPNTGELFF.

The chain has TRBV5-1 and TRBJ2-5; 8 bases fit TRBD1. CDR3 length equals 16 residues. With V trimmed by 4 bases and J by 5 bases, 13 bases remained unmatched. Germline assignment: CDR1 SGHRS and CDR2 YFSETQ. The CDR3 DNA reads as TGCGCCAGCAGCACTCAACAGGGGGTACGAAGGGAGACCCAGTACTTC. Translated: CASSTQQGVRRETQYF.

This chain uses TRBV6-6 with TRBJ1-1; D call uncertain. V lost 2 bases and J 1 base, leaving 8 bases between the germline ends. The CDR3 length is 14 residues. CDR1 is MNHNY and CDR2 is SVGAGI in the germline V gene (reference sequence). The DNA for the CDR3 is TGTGCCAGCAGTTACATTGCTTCGAACACTGAAGCTTTCTTT. This codes for CASSYIASNTEAFF.

This clone was counted a single time. The chain joins TRBV18 to TRBJ1-1; a weak D match, TRBD1 (5 bases). This CDR3 region has 14 residues. Germline V CDR1 and CDR2: KGHSH, LQKENI. Trimming took off 5 bases at V and 4 bases at J, with 14 bases between the two ends. In nucleotides, the CDR3 is TGTGCCAGCTCAGTGAGAGTGAGGGGCACTGAAGCTTTCTTT. It yields the protein CASSVRVRGTEAFF.

The chain joins TRBV7-3 to TRBJ1-4; possibly TRBD1 for D (5 bases). The CDR3 is 17 amino acids. Germline V gives CDR1 SGHTA, CDR2 FQGTGA. V was trimmed by 2 bases and J by 7 bases, leaving 20 bases between them. CDR3 residues: CASSLLPLRSGGEKLFF. CDR3 bases: TGTGCCAGCAGCTTATTACCCCTGAGGTCGGGGGGTGAAAAACTGTTTTTT.

J is TRBJ1-4 and V is TRBV4-2, with D perhaps matching TRBD1 (5 bases). The germline gives CDR1 LGHNA, CDR2 YNFKEQ. The V gene lost 3 bases and the J gene lost 3 bases, with 17 bases spanning the gap. The CDR3 is made up of 17 amino acids. The CDR3: CASSHRGILGANEKLFF. The CDR3 DNA follows: TGTGCCAGCAGCCATAGGGGCATCCTAGGGGCTAATGAAAAACTGTTTTTT.

The rearrangement uses TRBV5-1 and TRBJ1-4; D perhaps matches TRBD1 (5 bases). V was pared by 5 bases and J by 10 bases, with 18 bases between. Looked up from germline, CDR1 is SGHRS and CDR2 is YFSETQ. This CDR3 region has 14 residues. The CDR3 coding sequence is TGCGCCAGCAGTTCCGGGGACCCTAGGGGAAAACTGTTTTTT. It is translated as CASSSGDPRGKLFF.

The gene calls are TRBV7-8 and TRBJ1-2; D gene uncertain. V was trimmed by 2 bases and J by 4 bases, leaving 11 bases between them. Germline-derived CDR1 and CDR2 are SGHVS and FQNEAQ. The CDR3 length is 14 residues. DNA for the CDR3: TGTGCCAGCAGCTTACTGGTCGGTTCCTATGGCTACACCTTC. It yields the protein CASSLLVGSYGYTF.

The V and J genes are TRBV6-6 and TRBJ2-7; D possibly corresponds to TRBD1 (5 bases). CDR3 length equals 11 residues. Looked up from germline, CDR1 is MNHNY and CDR2 is SVGAGI (reference sequence). Trimming pared 2 bases from V and 6 bases from J, leaving 5 bases between. CDR3 loop: CASSYRGEQYF. The CDR3 region has the DNA TGTGCCAGCAGTTACAGGGGCGAGCAGTACTTC.

The chain employs TRBV5-5 and TRBJ1-1; 8 bases map to TRBD1. V dropped 4 bases and J dropped 5; count of bases not matched to a gene: 7. CDR3 length: 14 amino acids. Germline CDR1 SGHKS, CDR2 YYEKEE (reference sequence). CDR3 bases: TGTGCCAGCAGCCAAACCTGGACAGGGACTGAAGCTTTCTTT. Translation: CASSQTWTGTEAFF. Full variable domain (rest looked up from reference TRBV5-5 and TRBJ1-1): DAGVTQSPTHLIKTRGQQVTLRCSPISGHKSVSWYQQVLGQGPQFIFQYYEKEERGRGNFPDRFSARQFPNYSSELNVNALLLGDSALYLCASSQTWTGTEAFFGQGTRLTVV.

The CDR3 is CASSLTANTGELFF. CDR3 nucleotides: TGCGCCAGCAGCTTGACAGCGAACACCGGGGAGCTGTTTTTT. J is TRBJ2-2 and V is TRBV5-1; D uncertain. Between the trimmed V and J ends, which lost 1 base and 0 bases, there was a span of 4 bases. From germline, CDR1 is SGHRS and CDR2 YFSETQ. There are 14 residues in the CDR3.

The gene calls are TRBV25-1 and TRBJ2-7; 10 bases line up with TRBD2. The J segment lost 7 bases and the V segment lost 5 bases, leaving 2 bases of the junction unmatched. The CDR3 spans 12 residues. Germline V gene sequence: CDR1 MGHDK, CDR2 SYGVNS. CDR3 DNA sequence: TGTGCCAGCAGTCCTAGCGGGAGTGAGCAGTACTTC. Protein product: CASSPSGSEQYF.

The V call is TRBV7-3, the J call TRBJ2-3, with 7 bases that match TRBD1. The V and J ends lost 4 bases and 2 bases, in that order; junction bases with no gene match: 6. Germline assignment: CDR1 SGHTA and CDR2 FQGTGA. The CDR3 has 15 residues. CDR3 DNA sequence: TGTGCCAGCAGCTCCACAGGGGACCCCACAGATACGCAGTATTTT. Its protein is CASSSTGDPTDTQYF.

In this sample, this clone turned up a few times. This sequence joins TRBV2 and TRBJ1-2, with D unclear. CDR1 is SNHLY, CDR2 FYNNEI, per germline. V was shortened by 6 bases and J by 6 bases, with 17 bases between the two germline ends. The CDR3 totals 14 residues. The CDR3 here is CASSGGPKWDGYTF. DNA for the CDR3: TGTGCCAGCAGCGGTGGACCCAAGTGGGATGGCTACACCTTC.

The rearrangement joins TRBV12-5 to TRBJ2-3; no clear D. Germline CDR1 reads LGHNT; CDR2 reads FRNRAP. Trimming took 3 bases from V and 5 from J, leaving 15 bases between them. CDR3 length equals 15 residues. The DNA of the CDR3 is TGTGCTAGTGGTTTCGGCCGGCGTTTGGAAGATACGCAGTATTTT. Protein sequence: CASGFGRRLEDTQYF.